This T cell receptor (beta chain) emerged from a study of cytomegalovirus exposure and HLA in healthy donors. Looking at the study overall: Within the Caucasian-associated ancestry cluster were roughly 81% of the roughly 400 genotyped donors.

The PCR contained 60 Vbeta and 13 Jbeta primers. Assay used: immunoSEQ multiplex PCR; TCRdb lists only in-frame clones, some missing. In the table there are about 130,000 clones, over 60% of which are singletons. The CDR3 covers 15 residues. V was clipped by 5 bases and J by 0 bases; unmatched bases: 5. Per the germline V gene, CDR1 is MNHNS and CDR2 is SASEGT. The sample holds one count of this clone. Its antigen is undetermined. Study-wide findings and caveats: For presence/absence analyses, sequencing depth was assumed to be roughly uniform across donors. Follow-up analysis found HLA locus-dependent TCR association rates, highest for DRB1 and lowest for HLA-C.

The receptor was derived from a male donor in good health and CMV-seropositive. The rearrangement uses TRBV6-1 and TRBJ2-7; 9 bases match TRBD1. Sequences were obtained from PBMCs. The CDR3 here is CASSPGTGISYEQYF. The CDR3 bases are TGTGCCAGCAGTCCCGGGACAGGGATCTCCTACGAGCAGTACTTC.